This T cell receptor (beta chain) was recorded in a study of T cell responses to AZD1222 COVID-19 vaccine. Study-level points and caveats: Among AZD1222 vaccinees, only six or seven were seropositive at baseline. At 160-218 and 743-854, vaccine-associated CD4 TCRs were dominant, and they spanned spike. Increases in Spike-specific TCR breadth and depth were seen after two AZD1222 doses.

Clones were sequenced by immunoSEQ multiplex PCR, and TCRdb holds only the in-frame ones, with some missing. The sample consists of about 40,000 clones, about 88% of them appearing once. Germline assignment: CDR1 LGHDT and CDR2 YNNKEL (reference sequence). This CDR3 has 15 amino acids. The V and J ends lost 4 bases and 9 bases respectively, with 19 bases between them. This clone was detected only once. As yet, its antigen is unknown. V is TRBV3-1 (or the pseudogene TRBV3-2) and J is TRBJ2-1; tentative D call: TRBD2 (5 bases). The sample consisted of peripheral blood, taken 28 days after the second dose of the MenACWY control vaccine. The clonotype comes from an adult who received the MenACWY meningococcal vaccine as a control. DNA for the CDR3: TGTGCCAGCAGCCCCCGGGAAGTCTTAGGCGGTGAGCAGTTCTTC. Amino acid sequence: CASSPREVLGGEQFF.